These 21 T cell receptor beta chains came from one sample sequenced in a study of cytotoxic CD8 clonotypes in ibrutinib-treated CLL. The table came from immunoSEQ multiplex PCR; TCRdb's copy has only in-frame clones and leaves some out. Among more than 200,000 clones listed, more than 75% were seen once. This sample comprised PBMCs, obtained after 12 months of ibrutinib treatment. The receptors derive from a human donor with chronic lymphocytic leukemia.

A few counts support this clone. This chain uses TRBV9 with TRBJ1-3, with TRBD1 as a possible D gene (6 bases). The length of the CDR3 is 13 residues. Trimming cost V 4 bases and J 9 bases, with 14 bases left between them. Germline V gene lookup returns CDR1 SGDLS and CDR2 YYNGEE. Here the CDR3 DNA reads TGTGCCAGCAGCTCTACAGGGAGCGGCACCATATATTTT. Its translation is CASSSTGSGTIYF.

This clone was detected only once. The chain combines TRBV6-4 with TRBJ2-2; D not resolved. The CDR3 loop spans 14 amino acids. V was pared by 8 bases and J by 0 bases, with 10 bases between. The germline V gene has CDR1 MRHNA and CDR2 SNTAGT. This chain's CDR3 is CASGVSSNTGELFF. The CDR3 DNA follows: TGTGCCAGCGGGGTATCATCGAACACCGGGGAGCTGTTTTTT.

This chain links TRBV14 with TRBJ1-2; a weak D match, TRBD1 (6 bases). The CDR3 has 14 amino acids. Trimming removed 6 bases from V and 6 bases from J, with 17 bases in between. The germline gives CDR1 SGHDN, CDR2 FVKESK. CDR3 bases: TGTGCCAGCAGTCGAGGACAGCAGAGGAATGGCTACACCTTC. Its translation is CASSRGQQRNGYTF.

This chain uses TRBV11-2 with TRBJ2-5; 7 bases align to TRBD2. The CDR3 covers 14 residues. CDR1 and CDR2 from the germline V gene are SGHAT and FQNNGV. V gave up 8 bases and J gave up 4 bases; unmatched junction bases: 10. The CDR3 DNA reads TGTGCCAGCCTCTGGGGCGGGGAGGGAGAGACCCAGTACTTC. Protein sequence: CASLWGGEGETQYF.

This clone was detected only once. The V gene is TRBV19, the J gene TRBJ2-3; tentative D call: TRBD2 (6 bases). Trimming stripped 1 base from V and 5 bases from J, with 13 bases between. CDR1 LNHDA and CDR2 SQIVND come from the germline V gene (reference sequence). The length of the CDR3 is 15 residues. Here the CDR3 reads CASSIAGAAGDTQYF. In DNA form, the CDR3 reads TGTGCCAGTAGTATAGCGGGAGCAGCTGGAGATACGCAGTATTTT.

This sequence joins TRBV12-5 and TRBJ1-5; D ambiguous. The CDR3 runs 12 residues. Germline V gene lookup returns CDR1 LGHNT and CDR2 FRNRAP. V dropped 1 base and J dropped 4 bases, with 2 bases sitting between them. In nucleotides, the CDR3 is TGTGCTAGTGGTTTGGGGAATCAGCCCCAGCATTTT. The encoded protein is CASGLGNQPQHF.

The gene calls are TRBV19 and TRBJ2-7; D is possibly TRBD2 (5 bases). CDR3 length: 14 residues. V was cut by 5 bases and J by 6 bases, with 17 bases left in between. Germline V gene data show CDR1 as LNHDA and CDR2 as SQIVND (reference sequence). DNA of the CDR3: TGTGCCAGTAGTCCCACAGAGGGAGTGGGCGAGCAGTACTTC. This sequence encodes CASSPTEGVGEQYF.

CDR3 nucleotides: TGCGCCAGCAGCCTTATACAGGGCACCGGGGAGCTGTTTTTT. Protein: CASSLIQGTGELFF. This chain joins TRBV4-1 and TRBJ2-2; a weak D match, TRBD1 (6 bases). V was trimmed by 4 bases and J by 4 bases, leaving 10 bases between them. Looked up from germline, CDR1 is MGHRA and CDR2 is YSYEKL. The CDR3 sequence is 14 residues long.

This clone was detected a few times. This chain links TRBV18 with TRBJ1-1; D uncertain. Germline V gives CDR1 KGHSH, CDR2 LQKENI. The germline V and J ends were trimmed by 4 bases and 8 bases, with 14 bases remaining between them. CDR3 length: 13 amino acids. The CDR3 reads CASSLRSDGEAFF. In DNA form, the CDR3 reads TGTGCCAGCTCACTGAGATCGGACGGGGAAGCTTTCTTT.

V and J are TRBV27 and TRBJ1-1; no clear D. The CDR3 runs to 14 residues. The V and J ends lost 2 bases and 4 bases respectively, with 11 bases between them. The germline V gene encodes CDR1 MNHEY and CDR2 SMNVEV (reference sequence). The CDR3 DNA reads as TGTGCCAGCAGTTTAATCGGGGTGGGCACTGAAGCTTTCTTT. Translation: CASSLIGVGTEAFF.

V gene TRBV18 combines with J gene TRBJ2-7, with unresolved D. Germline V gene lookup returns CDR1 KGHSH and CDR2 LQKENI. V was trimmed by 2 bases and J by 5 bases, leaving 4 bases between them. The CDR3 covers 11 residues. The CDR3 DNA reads TGTGCCAGCTCACCAGGGCACGAGCAGTACTTC. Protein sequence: CASSPGHEQYF.

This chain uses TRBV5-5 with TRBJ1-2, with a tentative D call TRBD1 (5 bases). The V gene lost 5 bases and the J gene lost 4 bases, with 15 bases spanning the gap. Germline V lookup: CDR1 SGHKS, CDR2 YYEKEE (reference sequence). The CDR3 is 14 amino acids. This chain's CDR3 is CASSPGQGPYGYTF. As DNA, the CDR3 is TGTGCCAGCAGTCCCGGGCAGGGCCCCTATGGCTACACCTTC. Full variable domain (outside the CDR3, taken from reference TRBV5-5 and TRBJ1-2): DAGVTQSPTHLIKTRGQQVTLRCSPISGHKSVSWYQQVLGQGPQFIFQYYEKEERGRGNFPDRFSARQFPNYSSELNVNALLLGDSALYLCASSPGQGPYGYTFGSGTRLTVV.

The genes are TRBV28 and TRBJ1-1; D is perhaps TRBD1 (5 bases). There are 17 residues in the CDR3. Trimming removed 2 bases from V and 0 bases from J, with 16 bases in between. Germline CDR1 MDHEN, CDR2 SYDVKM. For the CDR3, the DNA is TGTGCCAGCAGTTTAACCGGAGGGACCGACCTGAACACTGAAGCTTTCTTT. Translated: CASSLTGGTDLNTEAFF.

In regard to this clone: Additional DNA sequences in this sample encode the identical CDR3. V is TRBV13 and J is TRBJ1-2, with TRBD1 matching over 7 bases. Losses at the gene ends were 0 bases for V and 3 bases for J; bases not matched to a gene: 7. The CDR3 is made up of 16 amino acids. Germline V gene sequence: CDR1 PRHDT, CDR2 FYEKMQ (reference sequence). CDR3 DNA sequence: TGTGCCAGCAGCTTAGGCCGAGGCAGGGGGGACTATGGCTACACCTTC. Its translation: CASSLGRGRGDYGYTF.

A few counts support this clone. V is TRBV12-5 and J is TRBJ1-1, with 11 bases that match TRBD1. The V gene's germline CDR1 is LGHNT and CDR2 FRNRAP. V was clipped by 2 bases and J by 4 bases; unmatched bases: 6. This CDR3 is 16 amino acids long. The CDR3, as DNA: TGTGCTAGTGGTTTGACAGGGACAGGGGGTGGCACTGAAGCTTTCTTT. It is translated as CASGLTGTGGGTEAFF. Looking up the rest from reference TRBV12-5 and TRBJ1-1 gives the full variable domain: DARVTQTPRHKVTEMGQEVTMRCQPILGHNTVFWYRQTMMQGLELLAYFRNRAPLDDSGMPKDRFSAEMPDATLATLKIQPSEPRDSAVYFCASGLTGTGGGTEAFFGQGTRLTVV.

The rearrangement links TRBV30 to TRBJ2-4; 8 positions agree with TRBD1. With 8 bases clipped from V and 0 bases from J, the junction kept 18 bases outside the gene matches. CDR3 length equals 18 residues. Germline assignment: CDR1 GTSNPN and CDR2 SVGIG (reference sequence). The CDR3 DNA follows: TGTGCCCTCAGGTGGGGGGACAGGCGAACACTAGCCAAAAACATTCAGTACTTC. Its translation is CALRWGDRRTLAKNIQYF.

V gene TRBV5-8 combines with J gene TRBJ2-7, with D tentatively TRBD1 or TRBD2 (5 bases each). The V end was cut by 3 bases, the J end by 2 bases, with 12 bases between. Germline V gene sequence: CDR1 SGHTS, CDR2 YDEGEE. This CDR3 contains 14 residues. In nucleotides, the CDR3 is TGTGCCAGCAGCTGGGGGACGGTAACCTACGAGCAGTACTTC. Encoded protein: CASSWGTVTYEQYF.

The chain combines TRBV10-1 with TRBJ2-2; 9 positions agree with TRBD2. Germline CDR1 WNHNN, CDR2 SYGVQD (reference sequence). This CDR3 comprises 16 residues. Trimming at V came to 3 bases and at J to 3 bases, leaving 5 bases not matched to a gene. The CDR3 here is CASSDLAGGDTGELFF. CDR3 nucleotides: TGCGCCAGCAGTGATCTTGCGGGAGGGGACACCGGGGAGCTGTTTTTT.

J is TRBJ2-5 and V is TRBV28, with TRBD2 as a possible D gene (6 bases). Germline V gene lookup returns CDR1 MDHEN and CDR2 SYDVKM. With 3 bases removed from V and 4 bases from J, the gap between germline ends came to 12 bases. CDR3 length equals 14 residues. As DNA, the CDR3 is TGTGCCAGCAGTTTTAGCGGTAGCAGAGAGACCCAGTACTTC. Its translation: CASSFSGSRETQYF. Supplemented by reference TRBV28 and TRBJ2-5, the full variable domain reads DVKVTQSSRYLVKRTGEKVFLECVQDMDHENMFWYRQDPGLGLRLIYFSYDVKMKEKGDIPEGYSVSREKKERFSLILESASTNQTSMYLCASSFSGSRETQYFGPGTRLLVL.

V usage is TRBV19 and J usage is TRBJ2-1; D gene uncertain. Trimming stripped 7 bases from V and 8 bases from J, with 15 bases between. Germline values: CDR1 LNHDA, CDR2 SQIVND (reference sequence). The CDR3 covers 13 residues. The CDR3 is CASTLGRLDEQFF. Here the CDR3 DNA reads TGTGCCAGTACCCTGGGTAGGTTAGATGAGCAGTTCTTC.

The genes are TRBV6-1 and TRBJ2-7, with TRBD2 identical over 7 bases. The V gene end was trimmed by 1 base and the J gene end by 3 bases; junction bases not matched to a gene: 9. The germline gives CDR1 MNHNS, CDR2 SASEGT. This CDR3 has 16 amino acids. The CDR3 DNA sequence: TGTGCCAGCAGTGAAGAAGTCTATTCGGGGGGCTACGAGCAGTACTTC. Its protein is CASSEEVYSGGYEQYF.